This T cell receptor (beta chain) originates from a study of blood T cell repertoires in COVID-19 (dated by TCRdb to about 2020). In terms of the full investigation: Samples covering the acute and convalescent phases of COVID-19 were provided by collaborators in the United States, Italy and Spain. The material from the prospective study consisted of cDNA or gDNA derived from T cells, B-cell-depleted T cells, or PBMCs. Subjects who had been exposed to COVID-19, were actively infected with it, or had recovered from it provided the deeply sampled blood TCRbeta repertoires that made up the dataset. A freely available public database, intended as a resource for researchers studying the immune response to SARS-CoV-2, is where the repertoires were released. Samples came from the ongoing ImmuneRACE study (first 160 participants) plus 1,254 subjects from 6 global collaborators. A de-identified subject ID, COVID-19 status, age in years and sex were almost always included in the sample metadata. Where HLA class I and class II types were available, the types were taken from metadata supplied by the sample provider, not from assay-based typing.

TCRbeta CDR3 regions were amplified from genomic DNA by means of the immunoSEQ Assay, a bias-controlled multiplex PCR. The paper's data handling went like this. Within the assay, amplification of reference gene primers was used to estimate how many nucleated cells each sample contained. To quantify the absolute abundance of each unique TCRbeta CDR3 rearrangement, sequence reads were collapsed and filtered. For each sample, productive Simpson clonality was calculated as the square root of Simpson's diversity index across productive rearrangements. This immuneACCESS table, as held by TCRdb, lists in-frame sequences with V and J called but not all clones. Of the missing ones, under half trace to an unresolved V gene in checked studies; the others have no known cause. V and J calls and clone size are copied from that table; D and trimming were computed from the DNA. Here the sample has about 190,000 clones; 86% occur a single time. More than 7.5% of the sample goes to the ten largest clones.

The germline V gene gives CDR1 as SGHRS and CDR2 as YFSETQ. The germline V and J ends show losses of 4 bases and 0 bases respectively, and no gene match explains 3 bases of the junction. Spanning cysteine to phenylalanine, the CDR3 consists of 15 amino acids. Only the CDR3 DNA stays, 45 bases, in frame from base 1. In the prospective study, participants were roughly 18 to 100 years old, resided in under 30 geographic areas of the United States, and were enrolled through a virtual design. In the prospective study, participants were assigned to cohorts based on the clinical history participants reported in a screening survey and a study questionnaire. Recovered participants in ImmuneRACE Cohort 3 were defined by two consecutive negative NP/OP PCR tests, clearance by a healthcare professional, or resolution of symptoms. In the prospective study, whole blood, serum and a nasopharyngeal or oropharyngeal swab were collected from each participant by mobile phlebotomists. Additional blood draws and questionnaires over an approximately 2-month period could optionally be provided by prospective study participants. Before DNA extraction, prospective study blood samples were shipped either frozen or at room temperature.

Beyond this particular receptor, the publication reports: The quantity of clinical and demographic metadata differed by source and by participant and was supplied without curation.

In the case of this clone: Its antigen is unknown. No per-base quality is available; no much larger clone lies one base away.

This sequence originates from a woman younger than 45 who had recovered from COVID-19. The rearrangement joined TRBV5-1 to TRBJ1-5; 8 nucleotides in the junction match TRBD1. Sequencing was performed on PBMCs or T cells enriched from blood (not recorded which). The CDR3 protein: CASSMGQDSNQPQHF. The sequenced DNA: TGCGCCAGCAGCATGGGACAGGATAGCAATCAGCCCCAGCATTTT.